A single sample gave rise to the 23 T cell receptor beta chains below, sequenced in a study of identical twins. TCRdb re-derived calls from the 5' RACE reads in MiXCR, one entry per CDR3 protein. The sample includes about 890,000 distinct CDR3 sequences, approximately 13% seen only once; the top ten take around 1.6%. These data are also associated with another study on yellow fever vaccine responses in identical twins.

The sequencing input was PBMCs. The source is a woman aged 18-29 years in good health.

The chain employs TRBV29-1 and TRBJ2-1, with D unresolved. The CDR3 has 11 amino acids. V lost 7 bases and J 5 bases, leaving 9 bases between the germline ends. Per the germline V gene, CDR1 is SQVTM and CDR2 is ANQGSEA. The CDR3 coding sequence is TGCAGCGCCGCAAGGAACAATGAGCAGTTCTTC. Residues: CSAARNNEQFF.

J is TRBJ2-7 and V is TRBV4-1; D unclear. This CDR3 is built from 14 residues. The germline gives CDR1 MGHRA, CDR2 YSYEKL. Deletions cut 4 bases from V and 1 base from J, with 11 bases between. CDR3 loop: CASSLETASYEQYF. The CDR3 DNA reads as TGCGCCAGCAGCCTAGAGACCGCGTCCTACGAGCAGTACTTC.

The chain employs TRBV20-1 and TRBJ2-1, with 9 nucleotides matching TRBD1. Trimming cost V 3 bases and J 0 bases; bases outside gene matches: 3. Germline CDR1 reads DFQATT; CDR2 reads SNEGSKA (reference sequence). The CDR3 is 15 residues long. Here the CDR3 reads CSARATGGSYNEQFF. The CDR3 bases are TGCAGTGCTAGGGCGACAGGGGGCTCCTACAATGAGCAGTTCTTC.

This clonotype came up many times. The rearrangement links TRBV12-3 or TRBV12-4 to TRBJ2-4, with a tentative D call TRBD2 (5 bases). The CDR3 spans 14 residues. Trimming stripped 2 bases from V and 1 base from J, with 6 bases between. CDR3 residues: CASSLRGAKNIQYF. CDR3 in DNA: TGTGCCAGCAGTTTACGAGGGGCCAAAAACATTCAGTACTTC.

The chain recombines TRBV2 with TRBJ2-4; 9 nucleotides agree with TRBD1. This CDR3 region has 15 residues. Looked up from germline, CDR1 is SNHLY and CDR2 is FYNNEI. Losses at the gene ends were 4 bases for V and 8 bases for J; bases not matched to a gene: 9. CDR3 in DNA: TGTGCCAGCAGTGCAACCGGACAGGGGCTAGACATTCAGTACTTC. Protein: CASSATGQGLDIQYF.

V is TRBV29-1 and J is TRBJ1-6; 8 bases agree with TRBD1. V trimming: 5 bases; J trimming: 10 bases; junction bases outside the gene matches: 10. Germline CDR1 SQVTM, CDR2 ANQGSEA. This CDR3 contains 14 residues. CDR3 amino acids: CSVRTGTFRSPLHF. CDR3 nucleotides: TGCAGCGTTCGGACAGGGACTTTTCGGTCACCCCTCCACTTT.

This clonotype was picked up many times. CDR3 in DNA: TGCGCCAGCAGCTTGGGACAGGGGGAAGATACGCAGTATTTT. Protein: CASSLGQGEDTQYF. This rearrangement joins TRBV5-1 to TRBJ2-3, with 9 bases that match TRBD1. The V gene end was trimmed by 0 bases and the J gene end by 5 bases; junction bases not matched to a gene: 1. CDR3 length: 14 amino acids. CDR1 SGHRS and CDR2 YFSETQ come from the germline V gene.

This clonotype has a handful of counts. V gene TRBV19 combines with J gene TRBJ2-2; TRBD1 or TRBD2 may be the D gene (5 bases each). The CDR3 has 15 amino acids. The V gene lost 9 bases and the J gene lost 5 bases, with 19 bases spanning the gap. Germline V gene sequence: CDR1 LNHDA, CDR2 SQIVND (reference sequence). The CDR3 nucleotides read TGTGCCAGCAATAACCCGGGACGGAGGACCGGGGAGCTGTTTTTT. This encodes CASNNPGRRTGELFF.

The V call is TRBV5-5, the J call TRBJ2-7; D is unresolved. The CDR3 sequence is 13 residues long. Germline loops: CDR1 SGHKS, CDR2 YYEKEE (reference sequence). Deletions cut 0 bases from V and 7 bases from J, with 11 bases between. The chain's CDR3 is CASSLGAVSEQYV. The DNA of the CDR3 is TGTGCCAGCAGCTTGGGGGCGGTGAGTGAGCAGTACGTC.

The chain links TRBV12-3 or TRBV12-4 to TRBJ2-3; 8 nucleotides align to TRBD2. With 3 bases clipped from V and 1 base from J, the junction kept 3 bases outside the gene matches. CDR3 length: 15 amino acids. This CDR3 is CASSFPTSGTDTQYF. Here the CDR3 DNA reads TGTGCCAGCAGTTTCCCGACTAGCGGCACAGATACGCAGTATTTT.

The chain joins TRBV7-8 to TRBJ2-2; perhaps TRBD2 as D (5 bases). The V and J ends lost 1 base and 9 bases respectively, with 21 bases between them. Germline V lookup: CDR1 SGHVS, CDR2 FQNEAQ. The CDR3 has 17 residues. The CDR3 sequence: CASSLDRLAWAPRELFF. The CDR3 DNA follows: TGTGCCAGCAGCTTAGATAGGCTAGCATGGGCCCCGAGGGAGCTGTTTTTT.

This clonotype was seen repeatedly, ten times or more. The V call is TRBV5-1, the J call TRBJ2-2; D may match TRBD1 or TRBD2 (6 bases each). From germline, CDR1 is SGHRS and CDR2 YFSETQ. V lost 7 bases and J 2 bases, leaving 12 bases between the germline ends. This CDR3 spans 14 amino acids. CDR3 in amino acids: CASGRGRNTGELFF. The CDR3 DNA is TGCGCCAGCGGACGGGGGCGAAACACCGGGGAGCTGTTTTTT. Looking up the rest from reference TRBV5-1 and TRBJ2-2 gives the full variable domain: KAGVTQTPRYLIKTRGQQVTLSCSPISGHRSVSWYQQTPGQGLQFLFEYFSETQRNKGNFPGRFSGRQFSNSRSEMNVSTLELGDSALYLCASGRGRNTGELFFGEGSRLTVL.

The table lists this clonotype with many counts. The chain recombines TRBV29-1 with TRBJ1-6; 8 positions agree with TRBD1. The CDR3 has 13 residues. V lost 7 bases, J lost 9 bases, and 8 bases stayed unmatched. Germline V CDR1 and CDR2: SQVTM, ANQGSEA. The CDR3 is CSAATGEGSPLHF. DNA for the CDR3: TGCAGCGCCGCGACAGGGGAGGGTTCACCCCTCCACTTT. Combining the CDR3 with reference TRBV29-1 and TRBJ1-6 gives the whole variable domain SAVISQKPSRDICQRGTSLTIQCQVDSQVTMMFWYRQQPGQSLTLIATANQGSEATYESGFVIDKFPISRPNLTFSTLTVSNMSPEDSSIYLCSAATGEGSPLHFGNGTRLTVT.

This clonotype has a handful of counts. CDR3 sequence: CASSKGARNTEAFF. The CDR3, as DNA: TGTGCCAGCAGCAAAGGAGCCAGGAACACTGAAGCTTTCTTT. The J gene is TRBJ1-1, the V gene TRBV21-1. TRBV21-1 is tagged as a pseudogene. The CDR3 length is 14 residues.

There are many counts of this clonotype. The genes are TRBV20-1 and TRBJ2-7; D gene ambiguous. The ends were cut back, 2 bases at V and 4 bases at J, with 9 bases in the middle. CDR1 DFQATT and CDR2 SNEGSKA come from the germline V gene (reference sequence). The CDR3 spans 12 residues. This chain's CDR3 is CSARHKEYEQYF. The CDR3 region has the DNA TGCAGTGCTAGACACAAGGAATACGAGCAGTACTTC.

Here the CDR3 reads CASSPRTDRVQSYNEQFF. The CDR3 nucleotides are TGTGCCAGCAGCCCCCGCACCGACAGGGTACAATCCTACAATGAGCAGTTCTTC. The chain joins TRBV11-2 to TRBJ2-1; 7 positions match TRBD1. Germline V CDR1 and CDR2: SGHAT, FQNNGV. The CDR3 loop spans 18 amino acids. Trimming removed 5 bases from V and 1 base from J; junction bases left unmatched: 14.

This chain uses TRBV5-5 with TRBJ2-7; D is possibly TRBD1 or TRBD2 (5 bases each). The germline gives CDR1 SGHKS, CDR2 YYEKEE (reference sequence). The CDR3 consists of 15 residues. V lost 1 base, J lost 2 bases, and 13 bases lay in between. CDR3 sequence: CASSLLPGLPYEQYF. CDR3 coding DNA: TGTGCCAGCAGCTTGCTTCCGGGGCTACCCTACGAGCAGTACTTC.

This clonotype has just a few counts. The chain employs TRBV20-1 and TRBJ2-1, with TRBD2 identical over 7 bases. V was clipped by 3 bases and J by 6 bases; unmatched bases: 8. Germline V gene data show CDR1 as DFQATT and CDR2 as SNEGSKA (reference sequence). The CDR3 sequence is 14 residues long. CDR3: CSASYSSGPNEQFF. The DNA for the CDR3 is TGCAGTGCTAGCTATTCTAGCGGCCCCAATGAGCAGTTCTTC.

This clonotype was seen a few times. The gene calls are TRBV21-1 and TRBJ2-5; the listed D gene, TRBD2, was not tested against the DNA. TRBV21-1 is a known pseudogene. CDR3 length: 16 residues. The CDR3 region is CASSKDPAALQETQYF. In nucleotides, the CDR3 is TGTGCCAGCAGCAAAGACCCAGCGGCCCTCCAAGAGACCCAGTACTTC.

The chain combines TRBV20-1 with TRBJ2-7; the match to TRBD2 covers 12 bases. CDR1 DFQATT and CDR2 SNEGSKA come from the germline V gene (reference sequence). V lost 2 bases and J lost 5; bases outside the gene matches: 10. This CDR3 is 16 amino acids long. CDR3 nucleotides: TGCAGTGCTAGAAACCTAGCGGGAGGGACCCCTAACGAGCAGTACTTC. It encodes CSARNLAGGTPNEQYF.

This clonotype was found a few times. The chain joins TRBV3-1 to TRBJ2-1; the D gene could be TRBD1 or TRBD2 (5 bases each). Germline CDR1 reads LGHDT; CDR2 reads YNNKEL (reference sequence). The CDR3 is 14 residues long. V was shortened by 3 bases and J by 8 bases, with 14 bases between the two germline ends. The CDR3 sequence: CASSHEGPMDEQFF. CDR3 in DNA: TGTGCCAGCAGCCATGAGGGACCAATGGATGAGCAGTTCTTC.

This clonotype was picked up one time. Here the CDR3 DNA reads TGCGCCAGCATTATTGAGGGTGAAAAACTGTTTTTT. Translation gives CASIIEGEKLFF. The rearrangement uses TRBV23-1 and TRBJ1-4; no clear D gene. TRBV23-1 is an ORF, and what it does is uncertain. The CDR3 has 12 amino acids. Trimming took 7 bases from V and 7 from J, leaving 10 bases between them.

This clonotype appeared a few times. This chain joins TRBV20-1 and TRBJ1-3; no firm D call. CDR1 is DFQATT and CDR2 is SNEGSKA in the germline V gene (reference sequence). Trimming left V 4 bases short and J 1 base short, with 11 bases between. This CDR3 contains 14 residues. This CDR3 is CSATTTDSGNTIYF. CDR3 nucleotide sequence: TGCAGTGCTACTACGACGGATTCTGGAAACACCATATATTTT.